The 11 T cell receptor beta chains reported below all come from one sample, sequenced in a study of blood T cell repertoires in COVID-19. The data were produced by immunoSEQ multiplex PCR, yet TCRdb's version contains in-frame clones alone and is incomplete. The sample gives about 220,000 clones, 65% to 85% of which show up once; 3% to 4% is in the top ten. The specimen sequenced was PBMCs or T cells enriched from blood (not recorded which). The receptors stem from a woman aged 60 to 75 who had recovered from COVID-19.

This chain uses TRBV5-1 with TRBJ1-2; 11 bases align to TRBD1. This CDR3 spans 17 amino acids. V was clipped by 1 base and J by 3 bases; unmatched bases: 8. Germline V CDR1 and CDR2: SGHRS, YFSETQ. The CDR3 loop reads CASSLRPGQGDDYGYTF. The DNA for the CDR3 is TGCGCCAGCAGCTTGAGGCCGGGACAGGGGGATGACTATGGCTACACCTTC.

The rearrangement joins TRBV5-8 to TRBJ2-1; 10 nucleotides align to TRBD1. Germline V gives CDR1 SGHTS, CDR2 YDEGEE. V was clipped by 0 bases and J by 7 bases; unmatched bases: 10. The CDR3 covers 17 residues. Here the CDR3 reads CASSLVPGTGVRNEQFF. The CDR3 bases are TGTGCCAGCAGCTTGGTACCCGGGACAGGGGTGAGGAATGAGCAGTTCTTC.

This clone was picked up one time. V gene TRBV7-9 combines with J gene TRBJ2-5; D might be TRBD2 (5 bases). The germline V gene has CDR1 SEHNR and CDR2 FQNEAQ (reference sequence). Between the trimmed V and J ends, which lost 1 base and 2 bases, there was a span of 14 bases. The CDR3 has 16 residues. Written as DNA, the CDR3 is TGTGCCAGCAGCTTAGTTCAAGTTCGCGGGCAAGAGACCCAGTACTTC. Protein product: CASSLVQVRGQETQYF.

The CDR3 DNA reads as TGCAGCGCTAGGACAGGGGATGACACTGAAGCTTTCTTT. Its translation: CSARTGDDTEAFF. The chain is built from TRBV29-1 and TRBJ1-1; 9 bases agree with TRBD1. V lost 7 bases and J lost 3; bases outside the gene matches: 6. The CDR3 sequence is 13 residues long. The germline V gene encodes CDR1 SQVTM and CDR2 ANQGSEA.

The J gene is TRBJ1-4, the V gene TRBV19; 7 bases are a match to TRBD1. V lost 6 bases, J lost 8 bases, and 18 bases stayed unmatched. The CDR3 length is 17 residues. The germline V gene encodes CDR1 LNHDA and CDR2 SQIVND (reference sequence). The CDR3 here is CASSETPSQGIIEKLFF. The CDR3 coding sequence is TGTGCCAGTAGCGAAACCCCCTCACAGGGGATAATCGAAAAACTGTTTTTT.

V usage is TRBV10-3 and J usage is TRBJ1-2; D is perhaps TRBD1 (6 bases). The length of the CDR3 is 15 residues. Germline V gene data show CDR1 as ENHRY and CDR2 as SYGVKD. The germline V and J ends were trimmed by 5 bases and 3 bases, with 16 bases remaining between them. CDR3 sequence: CAISQPGGADYGYTF. CDR3 bases: TGTGCCATCAGTCAACCTGGGGGCGCTGACTATGGCTACACCTTC.

This clone turned up a few times. This chain links TRBV11-2 with TRBJ1-1; maybe TRBD1 (5 bases). The CDR3 runs to 14 residues. CDR1 is SGHAT, CDR2 FQNNGV, per germline. Trimming cost V 2 bases and J 4 bases, with 11 bases left between them. The CDR3 loop is CASSLIRGVTEAFF. CDR3 coding DNA: TGTGCCAGCAGCTTAATAAGGGGTGTCACTGAAGCTTTCTTT.

The chain joins TRBV10-1 to TRBJ1-1; D unresolved. CDR3 length: 20 amino acids. The V and J ends lost 6 bases and 4 bases respectively, with 33 bases between them. Germline lookup yields CDR1 WNHNN and CDR2 SYGVQD (reference sequence). CDR3 residues: CASSPPISRVWGFEGTEAFF. CDR3 nucleotides: TGCGCCAGCAGCCCTCCAATTTCCCGGGTCTGGGGATTTGAGGGCACTGAAGCTTTCTTT.

The chain uses TRBV3-1 (or the pseudogene TRBV3-2) and TRBJ2-6, with D possibly TRBD2 on 5 matching bases. The CDR3 spans 15 residues. The V end was cut by 5 bases, the J end by 1 base, with 9 bases between. The germline CDR1 and CDR2 sequences are LGHDT and YNNKEL (reference sequence). This CDR3 is CASSYRGSGANVLTF. CDR3 nucleotide sequence: TGTGCCAGCAGCTACCGGGGTTCTGGGGCCAACGTCCTGACTTTC.

This clone was seen a single time. V and J are TRBV7-2 and TRBJ2-1; a weak D match, TRBD2 (5 bases). This CDR3 has 16 residues. Per germline, CDR1 SGHTA and CDR2 FQGNSA. Trimming took off 2 bases at V and 0 bases at J, with 11 bases between the two ends. In DNA, the CDR3 is TGTGCCAGCAGCTTATATCGGGATAGCTCCTACAATGAGCAGTTCTTC. Protein: CASSLYRDSSYNEQFF.

This clone was detected once. V is TRBV7-2 and J is TRBJ2-7, with TRBD1 matching over 9 bases. The V gene end was trimmed by 1 base and the J gene end by 6 bases; junction bases not matched to a gene: 7. Per the germline V gene, CDR1 is SGHTA and CDR2 is FQGNSA. The CDR3 has 15 amino acids. CDR3 sequence: CASSLDPGQGREQYF. CDR3 nucleotides: TGTGCCAGCAGCTTAGATCCGGGACAGGGCCGCGAGCAGTACTTC.